One sample yielded the 8 T cell receptor beta chains listed below, sequenced in a study of monozygotic twins with inflammatory bowel disease. TCRdb reprocessed the 5' RACE reads and reports one entry per CDR3 protein, with no DNA. Recorded for this sample: over 200,000 distinct CDR3 sequences. The sequenced material came from blood. The source is a human donor with ulcerative colitis or Crohn's disease, or a healthy co-twin of an affected twin (not recorded which).

This sequence joins TRBV7-8 and TRBJ1-5. The CDR3 contains 15 residues. Germline V gene lookup returns CDR1 SGHVS and CDR2 FQNEAQ. The CDR3 reads CASSVQANSNQPQHF. The entire variable domain, with the rest obtained from reference TRBV7-8 and TRBJ1-5, is as follows: GAGVSQSPRYKVAKRGQDVALRCDPISGHVSLFWYQQALGQGPEFLTYFQNEAQLDKSGLPSDRFFAERPEGSVSTLKIQRTQQEDSAVYLCASSVQANSNQPQHFGDGTRLSIL.

The rearrangement joins TRBV18 to TRBJ1-1. In germline, CDR1 is KGHSH, CDR2 LQKENI. The CDR3 is made up of 14 amino acids. The chain's CDR3 is CASSPVTENTEAFF.

The chain employs TRBV5-4 and TRBJ1-1; there is no DNA to check the TCRdb D call of TRBD1. CDR3 length equals 16 residues. Germline CDR1 is SGHNT and CDR2 is YYREEE (reference sequence). CDR3 amino acids: CASSDGQGRVSTEAFF.

CDR3 in amino acids: CASSRNLDHTF. This chain joins TRBV5-5 and TRBJ1-2. The CDR3 sequence is 11 residues long. Germline V lookup: CDR1 SGHKS, CDR2 YYEKEE (reference sequence).

This chain links TRBV20-1 with TRBJ2-7; TCRdb's D gene call, TRBD2, goes unchecked for lack of DNA. Germline V lookup: CDR1 DFQATT, CDR2 SNEGSKA (reference sequence). CDR3 length equals 14 residues. The CDR3 reads CSAPPGLGKYEQYF.

The rearrangement joins TRBV5-1 to TRBJ2-3; without DNA, the TCRdb call of TRBD1 cannot be checked. This CDR3 spans 15 amino acids. Per the germline V gene, CDR1 is SGHRS and CDR2 is YFSETQ. This chain's CDR3 is CASSLAGGAIDTQYF.

V is TRBV6-5 and J is TRBJ2-3; lacking DNA, the TRBD2 call made by TCRdb goes unchecked. The CDR3 totals 15 residues. Looked up from germline, CDR1 is MNHEY and CDR2 is SVGAGI. This chain's CDR3 is CASSSPSGGADTQYF.

The rearrangement uses TRBV3-1 and TRBJ2-5; the TCRdb D gene call, TRBD1, has no DNA to confirm it. Germline V gene lookup returns CDR1 LGHDT and CDR2 YNNKEL (reference sequence). The CDR3 has 15 residues. The CDR3 loop reads CASSPPPGEGETQYF.